These 29 T cell receptor beta chains were sequenced from one sample in a study of shared clonotypes between healthy human individuals. Libraries were prepared by immunoSEQ multiplex PCR; TCRdb keeps only in-frame clonotypes and omits some of them. The table shows about 600,000 clones, with about 80% occurring only once. The sample comprised PBMCs. These TCRs come from a woman aged 40 to 50 in good health. Some clones in this sample may be carry-over from other donors' samples.

The chain combines TRBV19 with TRBJ2-7; 9 bases map to TRBD1. The ends lost 3 bases at V and 3 bases at J; junction bases unmatched: 6. Germline CDR1 is LNHDA and CDR2 is SQIVND (reference sequence). This CDR3 is 15 amino acids long. In DNA form, the CDR3 reads TGTGCCAGTAGTATTCTCACAGGGGGCGGCTACGAGCAGTACTTC. Its protein product is CASSILTGGGYEQYF.

The genes are TRBV2 and TRBJ2-3, with D possibly matching TRBD2 (5 bases). The CDR3 runs 17 residues. The V end was cut by 0 bases, the J end by 0 bases, with 13 bases between. Germline assignment: CDR1 SNHLY and CDR2 FYNNEI. CDR3 bases: TGTGCCAGCAGTGAAGCGCCTGTAGGACTCAGCACAGATACGCAGTATTTT. Amino acids: CASSEAPVGLSTDTQYF.

This sequence joins TRBV11-3 and TRBJ2-1; 9 nucleotides match TRBD2. Trimming took 5 bases from V and 8 from J; bases not matched to a gene: 13. CDR1 is SGHNT and CDR2 is YENEEA in the germline V gene. CDR3 length: 16 amino acids. The CDR3 coding sequence is TGTGCCAGCAGCCCCTCGACGGCTAGCGGGACCCATGAGCAGTTCTTC. It encodes CASSPSTASGTHEQFF. The variable domain in full, with the rest retrieved from reference TRBV11-3 and TRBJ2-1, is EAGVVQSPRYKIIEKKQPVAFWCNPISGHNTLYWYLQNLGQGPELLIRYENEEAVDDSQLPKDRFSAERLKGVDSTLKIQPAELGDSAVYLCASSPSTASGTHEQFFGPGTRLTVL.

This sequence joins TRBV4-1 and TRBJ2-1, with unresolved D. The CDR3 runs to 14 residues. Looked up from germline, CDR1 is MGHRA and CDR2 is YSYEKL. V was pared by 1 base and J by 5 bases, with 9 bases between. CDR3 protein: CASSQVGIHNEQFF. The CDR3 nucleotides read TGCGCCAGCAGCCAAGTGGGGATTCACAATGAGCAGTTCTTC.

Remarks on this clone: The sample has other DNA sequences that encode this CDR3 too. This chain links TRBV5-1 with TRBJ2-3; D remains ambiguous. Germline assignment: CDR1 SGHRS and CDR2 YFSETQ. Trimming shortened V by 4 bases and J by 2 bases, and 5 bases separated the two germline ends. The CDR3 consists of 12 residues. The CDR3 nucleotides read TGCGCCAGCAGCCTCGACACAGATACGCAGTATTTT. As protein: CASSLDTDTQYF.

The chain joins TRBV7-9 to TRBJ1-2, with D unclear. The CDR3 runs to 15 residues. Germline V gene sequence: CDR1 SEHNR, CDR2 FQNEAQ (reference sequence). V shed 1 base and J shed 6 bases, with 15 bases lying between them. CDR3 region: CASSLDRAPGHGYTF. The CDR3 DNA follows: TGTGCCAGCAGCTTAGACCGGGCGCCCGGCCATGGCTACACCTTC.

This chain links TRBV7-6 with TRBJ2-5; 12 bases align to TRBD2. Germline CDR1 reads SGHVS; CDR2 reads FNYEAQ. V lost 2 bases and J lost 4; bases outside the gene matches: 8. The CDR3 has 17 residues. CDR3 coding DNA: TGTGCCAGCAGCTTAAAGAGACTAGCGGGAGTTTCAGAGACCCAGTACTTC. Translating it yields CASSLKRLAGVSETQYF. Looking up the rest from reference TRBV7-6 and TRBJ2-5 gives the full variable domain: GAGVSQSPRYKVTKRGQDVALRCDPISGHVSLYWYRQALGQGPEFLTYFNYEAQQDKSGLPNDRFSAERPEGSISTLTIQRTEQRDSAMYRCASSLKRLAGVSETQYFGPGTRLLVL.

J is TRBJ2-1 and V is TRBV27; D ambiguous. V lost 2 bases and J lost 4, with 12 bases in between. CDR3 length: 15 amino acids. The V gene's germline CDR1 is MNHEY and CDR2 SMNVEV (reference sequence). This CDR3 reads CASSLSSNPYNEQFF. The CDR3, as DNA: TGTGCCAGCAGTTTAAGCTCGAACCCTTACAATGAGCAGTTCTTC.

The rearrangement joins TRBV7-2 to TRBJ1-3; maybe TRBD1 (5 bases). Trimming removed 1 base at V and 0 bases at J, with 10 bases between. The CDR3 runs to 16 residues. CDR1 and CDR2 from the germline V gene are SGHTA and FQGNSA. CDR3 sequence (DNA): TGTGCCAGCAGCTTAGGGGGACTGATCTCTGGAAACACCATATATTTT. This gives the protein CASSLGGLISGNTIYF.

In this sample, this clone turned up once. The chain couples TRBV5-5 to TRBJ2-6; possibly TRBD1 for D (5 bases). V dropped 4 bases and J dropped 2 bases, with 10 bases sitting between them. Germline V gene sequence: CDR1 SGHKS, CDR2 YYEKEE (reference sequence). The CDR3 extends over 15 amino acids. Here the CDR3 reads CASSQQGAGANVLTF. Written as DNA, the CDR3 is TGTGCCAGCAGCCAGCAGGGTGCTGGGGCCAACGTCCTGACTTTC.

Concerning this clone: The sample carries other DNA sequences with the same CDR3. The chain is built from TRBV5-1 and TRBJ2-1, with 9 positions matching TRBD2. This CDR3 contains 15 residues. With V trimmed by 2 bases and J by 1 base, 1 base remained unmatched. CDR1 and CDR2 (germline): SGHRS, YFSETQ. The CDR3 bases are TGCGCCAGCAGCTTTAGCGGGAGTTCCTACAATGAGCAGTTCTTC. It codes for CASSFSGSSYNEQFF.

This clone was recorded once. This chain links TRBV27 with TRBJ1-4; D not certain. Trimming shortened V by 5 bases and J by 0 bases, and 4 bases separated the two germline ends. Germline CDR1 and CDR2: MNHEY and SMNVEV (reference sequence). The CDR3 is 13 amino acids. The CDR3 reads CASSPTTNEKLFF. The CDR3 DNA reads TGTGCCAGCAGTCCTACAACTAATGAAAAACTGTTTTTT. The variable domain in full, completed from reference TRBV27 and TRBJ1-4, reads EAQVTQNPRYLITVTGKKLTVTCSQNMNHEYMSWYRQDPGLGLRQIYYSMNVEVTDKGDVPEGYKVSRKEKRNFPLILESPSPNQTSLYFCASSPTTNEKLFFGSGTQLSVL.

Ten or more counts support this clone. V gene TRBV5-5 combines with J gene TRBJ1-2; 11 bases match TRBD1. The length of the CDR3 is 15 residues. With V trimmed by 4 bases and J by 4 bases, 6 bases remained unmatched. Germline CDR1 is SGHKS and CDR2 is YYEKEE (reference sequence). The CDR3 nucleotides read TGTGCCAGCAGCCTCGGACAGGGGGCAAGCTATGGCTACACCTTC. Its protein product is CASSLGQGASYGYTF.

V is TRBV9 and J is TRBJ2-7, with 10 bases fitting TRBD2. V lost 0 bases and J lost 1; bases outside the gene matches: 4. CDR1 and CDR2 (germline): SGDLS, YYNGEE. There are 16 residues in the CDR3. CDR3 sequence: CASSVGASGGSYEQYF. Here the CDR3 DNA reads TGTGCCAGCAGCGTAGGGGCTAGCGGGGGATCCTACGAGCAGTACTTC. Filled out from reference TRBV9 and TRBJ2-7, the complete variable domain reads DSGVTQTPKHLITATGQRVTLRCSPRSGDLSVYWYQQSLDQGLQFLIQYYNGEERAKGNILERFSAQQFPDLHSELNLSSLELGDSALYFCASSVGASGGSYEQYFGPGTRLTVT.

The rearrangement links TRBV30 to TRBJ1-6; possibly TRBD1 for D (6 bases). The length of the CDR3 is 11 residues. Germline V gene data show CDR1 as GTSNPN and CDR2 as SVGIG (reference sequence). V was shortened by 3 bases and J by 14 bases, with 11 bases between the two germline ends. This CDR3 is CAWSGGPTLHF. The CDR3, as DNA: TGTGCCTGGAGCGGGGGGCCGACCCTCCACTTT. Together with reference TRBV30 and TRBJ1-6, the CDR3 gives the full variable domain: SQTIHQWPATLVQPVGSPLSLECTVEGTSNPNLYWYRQAAGRGLQLLFYSVGIGQISSEVPQNLSASRPQDRQFILSSKKLLLSDSGFYLCAWSGGPTLHFGNGTRLTVT.

V usage is TRBV7-8 and J usage is TRBJ1-1; D is uncertain. Germline V gene lookup returns CDR1 SGHVS and CDR2 FQNEAQ. The CDR3 runs to 15 residues. V was trimmed by 7 bases and J by 0 bases, leaving 15 bases between them. The CDR3 sequence: CASTPMRYMNTEAFF. CDR3 bases: TGTGCCAGCACCCCCATGAGGTACATGAACACTGAAGCTTTCTTT.

This clone came up a few times. An end of the junction does not agree with germline; a read error may underlie this. The chain employs TRBV10-3 and TRBJ2-1, with D unresolved. From germline, CDR1 is ENHRY and CDR2 SYGVKD. This CDR3 contains 15 residues. Here the CDR3 reads CAISVGRLGSDEQLF. In DNA, the CDR3 is TGTGCCATCAGTGTTGGCAGGCTGGGTTCCGATGAGCAGCTCTTC.

The chain employs TRBV4-3 and TRBJ2-5; D gene uncertain. The CDR3 is made up of 14 amino acids. V dropped 0 bases and J dropped 1 base, with 6 bases sitting between them. Germline lookup yields CDR1 LGHNA and CDR2 YSLEER. In DNA, the CDR3 is TGCGCCAGCAGCCAAGATGCTGCCCAAGAGACCCAGTACTTC. Protein product: CASSQDAAQETQYF.

J is TRBJ1-2 and V is TRBV4-2; D is undetermined. The CDR3 length is 16 residues. The germline V and J ends were trimmed by 0 bases and 3 bases, with 14 bases remaining between them. Germline assignment: CDR1 LGHNA and CDR2 YNFKEQ. Written as DNA, the CDR3 is TGTGCCAGCAGCCAAGAAGAAGGACGGGGATACTATGGCTACACCTTC. This codes for CASSQEEGRGYYGYTF.

V is TRBV28 and J is TRBJ2-5; TRBD2 aligns across 9 bases. The J call may not be correct, given that the DNA end is closer to TRBJ2-7. The CDR3 spans 14 residues. Per the germline V gene, CDR1 is MDHEN and CDR2 is SYDVKM. The CDR3 nucleotides read TGTGCCAGCACCTCCGGGACTAGCAGATACGAGCAGTACTTC. Translation: CASTSGTSRYEQYF.

The rearrangement joins TRBV11-2 to TRBJ2-7; 7 bases fit TRBD2. V lost 3 bases to trimming and J lost 4 bases; unmatched junction nucleotides: 6. The CDR3 spans 14 residues. Germline CDR1 reads SGHAT; CDR2 reads FQNNGV. This CDR3 is CASSLGGSRYEQYF. The CDR3 DNA follows: TGTGCCAGCAGCTTGGGGGGGAGTCGGTACGAGCAGTACTTC.

This clone turned up a few times. The chain joins TRBV5-1 to TRBJ1-1, with D tentatively TRBD1 (6 bases). This CDR3 has 14 residues. V shed 4 bases and J shed 3 bases, with 13 bases lying between them. The germline V gene encodes CDR1 SGHRS and CDR2 YFSETQ. Written as DNA, the CDR3 is TGCGCCAGCAGCCCAGGGGATTGGGACACTGAAGCTTTCTTT. It is translated as CASSPGDWDTEAFF.

This clone has only a few counts. Additional DNA sequences in this sample encode the identical CDR3. This chain links TRBV9 with TRBJ2-7; weak D call: TRBD2 (6 bases). The CDR3 sequence is 14 residues long. Germline values: CDR1 SGDLS, CDR2 YYNGEE. V gave up 0 bases and J gave up 2 bases, with 9 bases separating them. In nucleotides, the CDR3 is TGTGCCAGCAGCGTAGGGGGCGGGACCTACGAGCAGTACTTC. This translates into CASSVGGGTYEQYF.

To note about this clone: Since a much larger clone is just one base distant, this may be a read error. Other DNA sequences in this sample translate to the same CDR3. The chain couples TRBV28 to TRBJ2-7, with 10 bases fitting TRBD1. This CDR3 has 12 amino acids. Germline V gene data show CDR1 as MDHEN and CDR2 as SYDVKM. V shed 8 bases, J shed 3 bases, and the junction held 1 base outside the gene matches. CDR3: CASRDRGYEQYF. The CDR3 DNA is TGTGCCAGCCGGGACAGGGGCTACGAGCAGTACTTC. The full variable domain, in which reference TRBV28 and TRBJ2-7 provide the parts outside the CDR3, is DVKVTQSSRYLVKRTGEKVFLECVQDMDHENMFWYRQDPGLGLRLIYFSYDVKMKEKGDIPEGYSVSREKKERFSLILESASTNQTSMYLCASRDRGYEQYFGPGTRLTVT.

This sequence joins TRBV5-1 and TRBJ2-3; no definite D call. CDR3 length equals 16 residues. The V gene lost 0 bases and the J gene lost 5 bases, with 16 bases spanning the gap. Per the germline V gene, CDR1 is SGHRS and CDR2 is YFSETQ. CDR3 protein: CASSLGHKSGGDTQYF. The CDR3 DNA reads as TGCGCCAGCAGCTTGGGACACAAGTCGGGCGGAGATACGCAGTATTTT. The complete variable domain, with remaining parts taken from reference TRBV5-1 and TRBJ2-3, reads KAGVTQTPRYLIKTRGQQVTLSCSPISGHRSVSWYQQTPGQGLQFLFEYFSETQRNKGNFPGRFSGRQFSNSRSEMNVSTLELGDSALYLCASSLGHKSGGDTQYFGPGTRLTVL.

This clone has more than one count but fewer than ten. At one boundary the junction diverges from the germline segment, which might be a read error. This chain connects TRBV7-2 to TRBJ2-3; the D gene could be TRBD1 or TRBD2 (5 bases each). The CDR3 extends over 14 amino acids. Germline CDR1 reads SGHTA; CDR2 reads FQGNSA. The CDR3 protein is CASSLHERGTTSIF. CDR3 bases: TGTGCCAGCAGCTTACACGAGAGGGGTACCACGTCGATTTTT.

This clone was counted a single time. This chain uses TRBV30 with TRBJ2-7, with D unclear. Trimming left V 0 bases short and J 6 bases short, with 12 bases between. CDR3 length equals 13 residues. CDR1 and CDR2 (germline): GTSNPN, SVGIG (reference sequence). CDR3 in amino acids: CAWSVQPLGEQYF. The CDR3 DNA sequence: TGTGCCTGGAGTGTACAACCACTCGGCGAGCAGTACTTC.

The gene calls are TRBV5-6 and TRBJ2-3; D is undetermined. Germline lookup yields CDR1 SGHDT and CDR2 YYEEEE. V lost 4 bases and J 4 bases, leaving 10 bases between the germline ends. The CDR3 consists of 13 residues. CDR3 in DNA: TGTGCCAGCAGCACCGGAAGGGCAGATACGCAGTATTTT. Amino acid sequence: CASSTGRADTQYF.

This clone came up once. V usage is TRBV10-3 and J usage is TRBJ2-5, with D possibly matching TRBD2 (6 bases). Deletions cut 2 bases from V and 0 bases from J, with 10 bases between. The germline gives CDR1 ENHRY, CDR2 SYGVKD. The CDR3 length is 15 residues. As DNA, the CDR3 is TGTGCCATCAGTGAGCTGGGACTGAACCAAGAGACCCAGTACTTC. Translation: CAISELGLNQETQYF.